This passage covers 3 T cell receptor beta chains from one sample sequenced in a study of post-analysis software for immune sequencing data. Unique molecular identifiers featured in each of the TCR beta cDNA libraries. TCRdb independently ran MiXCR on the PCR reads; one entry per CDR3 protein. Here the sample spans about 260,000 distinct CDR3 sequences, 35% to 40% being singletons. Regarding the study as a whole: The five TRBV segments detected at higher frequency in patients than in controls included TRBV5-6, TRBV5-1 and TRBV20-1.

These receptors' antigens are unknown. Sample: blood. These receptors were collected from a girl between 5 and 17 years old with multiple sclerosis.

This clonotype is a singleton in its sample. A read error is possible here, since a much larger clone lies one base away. CDR3 in DNA: TGTGCCAGCTCACCACAGGAGACAGTTAATTCACCCCTCCACTTT. Translated, it gives CASSPQETVNSPLHF. The rearrangement joins TRBV18 to TRBJ1-6; the D gene is possibly TRBD1 (5 bases). There are 15 residues in the CDR3. CDR1 KGHSH and CDR2 LQKENI come from the germline V gene. Trimming stripped 1 base from V and 6 bases from J, with 10 bases between.

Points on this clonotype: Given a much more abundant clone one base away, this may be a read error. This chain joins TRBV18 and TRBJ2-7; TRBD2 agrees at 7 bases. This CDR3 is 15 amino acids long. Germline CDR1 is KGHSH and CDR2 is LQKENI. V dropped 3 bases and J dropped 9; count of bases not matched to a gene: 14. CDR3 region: CASSPPGTTSTVQYF. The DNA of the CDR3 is TGTGCCAGCTCACCGCCCGGGACTACATCTACGGTGCAGTACTTC.

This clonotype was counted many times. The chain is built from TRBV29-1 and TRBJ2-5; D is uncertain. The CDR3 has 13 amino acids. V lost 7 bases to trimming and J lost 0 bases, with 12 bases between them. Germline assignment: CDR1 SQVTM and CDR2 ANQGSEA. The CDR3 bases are TGCAGCGCCTCGACTTGGTACCAAGAGACCCAGTACTTC. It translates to CSASTWYQETQYF.